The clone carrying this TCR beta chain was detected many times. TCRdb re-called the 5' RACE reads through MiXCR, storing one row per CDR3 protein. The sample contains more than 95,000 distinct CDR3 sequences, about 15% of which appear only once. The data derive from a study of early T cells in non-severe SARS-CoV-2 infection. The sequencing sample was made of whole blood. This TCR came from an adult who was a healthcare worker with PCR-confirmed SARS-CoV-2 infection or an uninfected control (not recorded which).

CDR3 sequence (DNA): TGTGCCAGCAGCTTGGACAGGGGGGGTGGAGAGACCCAGTACTTC. Amino acids: CASSLDRGGGETQYF. V gene TRBV7-9 combines with J gene TRBJ2-5; TRBD1 matches 10 bases. The CDR3 runs to 15 residues. Trimming took 3 bases from V and 4 from J; bases not matched to a gene: 5. Germline lookup yields CDR1 SEHNR and CDR2 FQNEAQ (reference sequence).